Listed here are 5 T cell receptor beta chains from one sample, sequenced in a study of sequential checkpoint blockade in melanoma (dated by TCRdb to between 2019 and 2020). The treatment or condition tag for this specimen amounts to: randomized to nivolumab then ipilimumab (arm A) or the reverse (arm B). Receptors were amplified or captured by the immunoSEQ multiplex PCR assay. TCRdb re-hosts the immuneACCESS table, in-frame sequences only. Its copies lack some clones; in the studies checked, an unresolved V gene accounts for under half of them, and the cause for the rest is not known. The sample data list roughly 13,000 clones, and around 67% of these were observed just once. The top ten constitute 20% to 25% of the sample. The source material was CD8+ T cells sorted from blood (inferred from file names), sampled from a patient given nivolumab and ipilimumab in sequence. The receptors stem from a human donor with melanoma.

This chain uses TRBV10-2 with TRBJ1-2, with TRBD1 matching over 8 bases. Germline V gives CDR1 WSHSY, CDR2 SAAADI. This CDR3 comprises 15 residues. V shed 8 bases and J 4 bases; nucleotides not matched to a gene: 12. As DNA, the CDR3 is TGCGCCAGCTACGGGACAGGAACGACGCTCTATGGCTACACCTTC. It translates to CASYGTGTTLYGYTF.

V usage is TRBV30 and J usage is TRBJ2-7; D is possibly TRBD2 (6 bases). CDR1 is GTSNPN, CDR2 SVGIG, per germline (reference sequence). The CDR3 extends over 12 amino acids. V lost 5 bases and J 2 bases, leaving 10 bases between the germline ends. CDR3 in amino acids: CAWQGGTYEQYF. CDR3 in DNA: TGTGCCTGGCAGGGCGGGACCTACGAGCAGTACTTC.

The rearrangement links TRBV6-5 to TRBJ1-1, with a weak D call TRBD1 (6 bases). The germline V gene encodes CDR1 MNHEY and CDR2 SVGAGI. Trimming cost V 6 bases and J 6 bases, with 14 bases left between them. This CDR3 is 13 amino acids long. DNA for the CDR3: TGTGCCAGCAGGAACTCAGGGGCGGCTGAAGCTTTCTTT. It yields the protein CASRNSGAAEAFF.

This rearrangement joins TRBV27 to TRBJ2-1, with D possibly being TRBD1 (5 bases). The ends were cut back, 0 bases at V and 4 bases at J, with 10 bases in the middle. Germline V gives CDR1 MNHEY, CDR2 SMNVEV (reference sequence). CDR3 length: 15 amino acids. The CDR3 region is CASSLSGALYNEQFF. The DNA of the CDR3 is TGTGCCAGCAGTTTATCAGGGGCCCTTTACAATGAGCAGTTCTTC.

The CDR3 DNA is TGTGCCAGCAGCTTGGGACTAGCTCCGGATACGCAGTATTTT. Its protein is CASSLGLAPDTQYF. This chain uses TRBV5-4 with TRBJ2-3, with 7 bases lining up with TRBD2. Unmatched junction bases numbered 4, after V lost 0 bases and J lost 6 bases. From germline, CDR1 is SGHNT and CDR2 YYREEE (reference sequence). The CDR3 extends over 14 amino acids.